This TCR beta chain was sequenced during a study of T cell changes during pregnancy in multiple sclerosis (dated by TCRdb to the late 2010s). About the study as a whole: The study looked at changes in the T cell repertoire across pregnancy in women with multiple sclerosis.

The library came from the immunoSEQ multiplex PCR assay. The table comes from immuneACCESS by way of TCRdb, which keeps in-frame sequences with V and J called. Part of the clones is missing from these tables; in studies checked, under half for an unresolved V gene and the rest for unknown reasons. Across this sample there are 50,000 to 65,000 clones, with 90% seen only once. Clones ranked in the top ten supply around 2.2% of the sample. A note on this clone: This receptor's antigen is unknown. There are no base qualities to consult, and no much larger clone falls within one base.

From a lookup of the germline V gene, CDR1 and CDR2 are MNHEY and SVGAGI. Spanning cysteine to phenylalanine, the CDR3 consists of 12 amino acids. Only the CDR3 part of the read is kept: 36 bases, read in frame from the first base. The V and J ends are trimmed by 5 bases and 1 base, leaving 5 bases between them. The sequences come from peripheral blood, collected in the first trimester of pregnancy. The source of this sequence is a female donor in good health, enrolled as a control in a pregnancy study. Recombination connected TRBV6-5 to TRBJ1-1; a confident D gene designation cannot be given. The CDR3 sequence is CASSDTNTEAFF. The base sequence is TGTGCCAGCAGTGACACGAACACTGAAGCTTTCTTT.